This TCR beta chain was obtained from a study of CD8 T cells in ankylosing spondylitis (dated by TCRdb to the late 2010s). Regarding the research as a whole: The study set out to find disease-linked TCR variants by profiling T cell receptor beta repertoires in ankylosing spondylitis patients and healthy donors. The full study cohort was made up of 20 to 25 ankylosing spondylitis patients and some 100 healthy donors. Samples of peripheral blood were taken, and for ankylosing spondylitis patients, synovial fluid was collected as well. Study-wide findings and limitations: Some of the motif variants had been reported before in the synovial fluid and blood of reactive arthritis patients, a finding that suggests common disease-initiation mechanisms. The disease-linked clones showed a CD8+ phenotype and occurred at relatively low frequencies in peripheral blood. Blood from ankylosing spondylitis patients appeared to be characterized by a TCR beta motif composed of several highly homologous amino acid variants. The disease-linked clones were reported as significantly enriched in matched synovial fluid samples from ankylosing spondylitis patients.

A note on this clonotype: The specificity of this receptor is unknown. No base quality values were provided; no much bigger clone lies one nucleotide off.

Sequencing was performed on an Illumina HiSeq 2500. Quantitative 5'-RACE with molecular barcodes was used to prepare TCR beta libraries. Per the source publication's procedure: A new computational method based on a probabilistic model of VDJ rearrangement was used to identify disease-linked TCR variants. In-frame beta chains were kept once TCRdb had trimmed the public reads at Q25 with fastp and called clones with MiXCR. Each CDR3 protein appears once, grouped with its most common genes and DNA. The V and J calls and clone size come from TCRdb's table, not from the authors' own analysis. This sample holds hundreds of thousands of distinct CDR3 sequences; around 20% were observed only once. Approximately 14% of the sample belongs to the ten largest clones. The CDR3 goes from the cysteine to the phenylalanine over 16 residues. Here the CDR3 DNA is all that survives: 48 bases in frame from base 1. The V and J ends are trimmed by 4 bases and 2 bases, leaving 16 bases between them. The germline V gene yields MNHEY for CDR1 and SVGAGI for CDR2.

The chain links TRBV6-5 with TRBJ2-3, with the D call perhaps TRBD1 or TRBD2, each one matching 5 bases. The receptor was isolated from a male donor with ankylosing spondylitis or in good health (not recorded which). The sequencing sample was made of blood, either unsorted or a sorted T cell fraction (not recorded which). CDR3 loop: CASSSRGAGITDTQYF. The sequenced DNA: TGTGCCAGCAGTTCACGAGGGGCAGGGATCACAGATACGCAGTATTTT.